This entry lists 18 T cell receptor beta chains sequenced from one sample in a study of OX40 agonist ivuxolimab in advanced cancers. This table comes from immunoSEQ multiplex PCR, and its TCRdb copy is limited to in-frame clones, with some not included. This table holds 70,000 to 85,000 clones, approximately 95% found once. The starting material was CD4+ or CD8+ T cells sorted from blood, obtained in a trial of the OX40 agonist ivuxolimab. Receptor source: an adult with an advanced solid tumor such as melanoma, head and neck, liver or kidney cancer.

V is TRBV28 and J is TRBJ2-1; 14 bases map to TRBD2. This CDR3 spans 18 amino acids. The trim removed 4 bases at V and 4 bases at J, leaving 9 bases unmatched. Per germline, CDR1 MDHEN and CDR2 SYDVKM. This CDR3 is CASSSGTGTSGSYNEQFF. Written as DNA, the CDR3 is TGTGCCAGCAGTTCGGGGACAGGGACTAGCGGGAGTTACAATGAGCAGTTCTTC.

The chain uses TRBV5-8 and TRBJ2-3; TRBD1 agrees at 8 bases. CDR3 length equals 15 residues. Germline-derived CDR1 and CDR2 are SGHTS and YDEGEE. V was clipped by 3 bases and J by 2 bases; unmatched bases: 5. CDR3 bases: TGTGCCAGCAGCTGGGGACAGGACTCCACAGATACGCAGTATTTT. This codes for CASSWGQDSTDTQYF.

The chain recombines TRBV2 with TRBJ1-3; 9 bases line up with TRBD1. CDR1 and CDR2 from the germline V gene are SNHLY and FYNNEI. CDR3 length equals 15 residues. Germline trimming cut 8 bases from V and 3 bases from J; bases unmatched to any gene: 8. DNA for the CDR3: TGTGCCAGCCTAGCCGGGACAGGGCTTGGAAACACCATATATTTT. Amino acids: CASLAGTGLGNTIYF.

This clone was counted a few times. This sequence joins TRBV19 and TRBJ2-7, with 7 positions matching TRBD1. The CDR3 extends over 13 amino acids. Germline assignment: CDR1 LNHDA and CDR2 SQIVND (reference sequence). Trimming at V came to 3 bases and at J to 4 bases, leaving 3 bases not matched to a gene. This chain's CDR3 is CASSIRQGYEQYF. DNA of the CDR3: TGTGCCAGTAGTATTAGACAGGGTTACGAGCAGTACTTC.

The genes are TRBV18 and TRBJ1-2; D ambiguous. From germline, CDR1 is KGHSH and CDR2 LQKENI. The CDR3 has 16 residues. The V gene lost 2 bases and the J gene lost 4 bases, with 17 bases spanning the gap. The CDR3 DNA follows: TGTGCCAGCTCACCAAATGGCCGGGGAGAAGGCTATGGCTACACCTTC. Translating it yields CASSPNGRGEGYGYTF.

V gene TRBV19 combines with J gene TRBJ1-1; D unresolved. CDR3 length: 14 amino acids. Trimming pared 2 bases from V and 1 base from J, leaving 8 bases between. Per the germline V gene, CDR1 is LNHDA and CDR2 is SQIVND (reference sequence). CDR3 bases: TGTGCCAGTAGTATATTGGCCAAGAACACTGAAGCTTTCTTT. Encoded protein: CASSILAKNTEAFF.

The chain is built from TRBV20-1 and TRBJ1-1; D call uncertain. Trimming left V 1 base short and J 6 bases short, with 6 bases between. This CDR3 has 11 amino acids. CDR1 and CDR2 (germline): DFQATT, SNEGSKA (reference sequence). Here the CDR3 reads CSARVGPEAFF. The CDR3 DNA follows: TGCAGTGCTAGAGTGGGTCCTGAAGCTTTCTTT.

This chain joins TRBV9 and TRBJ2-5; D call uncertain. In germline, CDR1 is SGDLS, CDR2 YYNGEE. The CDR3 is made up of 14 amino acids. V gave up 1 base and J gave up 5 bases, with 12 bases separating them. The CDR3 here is CASSVFGSPETQYF. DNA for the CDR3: TGTGCCAGCAGCGTATTCGGCAGTCCGGAGACCCAGTACTTC.

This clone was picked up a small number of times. In nucleotides, the CDR3 is TGTGCCAGCAGCCCGGGGGGGCACGAGCAGTACTTC. Translation gives CASSPGGHEQYF. J is TRBJ2-7 and V is TRBV9; 8 bases fit TRBD2. V lost 4 bases to trimming and J lost 5 bases; unmatched junction nucleotides: 2. Germline V gene lookup returns CDR1 SGDLS and CDR2 YYNGEE. This CDR3 spans 12 amino acids.

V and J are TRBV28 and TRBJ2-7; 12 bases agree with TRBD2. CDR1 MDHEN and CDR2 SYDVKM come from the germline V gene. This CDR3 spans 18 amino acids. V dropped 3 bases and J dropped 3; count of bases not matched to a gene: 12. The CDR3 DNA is TGTGCCAGCAGTTTTGCCCTAGCGGGAGGGCCGGGGATCTACGAGCAGTACTTC. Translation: CASSFALAGGPGIYEQYF.

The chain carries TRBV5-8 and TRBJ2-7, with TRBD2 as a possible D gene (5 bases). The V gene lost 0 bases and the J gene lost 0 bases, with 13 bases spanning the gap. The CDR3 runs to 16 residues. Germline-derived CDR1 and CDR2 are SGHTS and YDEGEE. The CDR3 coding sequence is TGTGCCAGCAGCTTGGCCGGAAGCGGCAGCTCCTACGAGCAGTACTTC. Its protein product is CASSLAGSGSSYEQYF.

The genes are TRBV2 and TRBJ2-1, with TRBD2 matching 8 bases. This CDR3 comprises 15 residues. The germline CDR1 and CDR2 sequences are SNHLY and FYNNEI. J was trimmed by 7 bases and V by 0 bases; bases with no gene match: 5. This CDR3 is CASSEADGLANEQFF. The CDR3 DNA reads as TGTGCCAGCAGTGAAGCGGACGGACTAGCAAATGAGCAGTTCTTC.

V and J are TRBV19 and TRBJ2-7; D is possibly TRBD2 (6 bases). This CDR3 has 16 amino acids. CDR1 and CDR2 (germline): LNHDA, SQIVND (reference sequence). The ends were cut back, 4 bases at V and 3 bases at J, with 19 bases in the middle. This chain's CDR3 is CASSTRDSPRLYEQYF. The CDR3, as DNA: TGTGCCAGTAGTACGCGGGACTCTCCCCGCCTCTACGAGCAGTACTTC.

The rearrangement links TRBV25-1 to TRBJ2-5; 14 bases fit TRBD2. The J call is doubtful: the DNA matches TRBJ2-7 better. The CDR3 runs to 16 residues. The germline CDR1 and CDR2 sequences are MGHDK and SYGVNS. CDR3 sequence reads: CASRGTSGSNTYEQYF. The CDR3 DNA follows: TGTGCCAGCCGTGGGACTAGCGGGAGTAACACCTACGAGCAGTACTTC.

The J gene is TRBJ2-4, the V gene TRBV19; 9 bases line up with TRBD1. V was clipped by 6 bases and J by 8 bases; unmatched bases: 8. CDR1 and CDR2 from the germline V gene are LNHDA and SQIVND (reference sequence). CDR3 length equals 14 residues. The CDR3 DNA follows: TGTGCCAGTAGGTCATGGACAGGGGCGGACATTCAGTACTTC. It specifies CASRSWTGADIQYF.

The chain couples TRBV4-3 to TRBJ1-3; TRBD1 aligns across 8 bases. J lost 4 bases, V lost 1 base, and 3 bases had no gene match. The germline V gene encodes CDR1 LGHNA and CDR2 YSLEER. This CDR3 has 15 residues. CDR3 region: CASSQGTGYGNTIYF. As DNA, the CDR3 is TGCGCCAGCAGCCAAGGGACAGGGTACGGAAACACCATATATTTT.

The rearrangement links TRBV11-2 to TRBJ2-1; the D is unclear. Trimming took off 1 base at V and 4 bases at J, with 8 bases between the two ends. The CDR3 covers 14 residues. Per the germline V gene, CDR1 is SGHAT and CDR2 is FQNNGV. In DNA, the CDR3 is TGTGCCAGCAGCTTAGTTTTATCTTACAATGAGCAGTTCTTC. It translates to CASSLVLSYNEQFF.

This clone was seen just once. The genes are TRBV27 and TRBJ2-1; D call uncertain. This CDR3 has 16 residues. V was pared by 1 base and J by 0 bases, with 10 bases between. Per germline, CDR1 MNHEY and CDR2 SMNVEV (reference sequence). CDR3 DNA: TGTGCCAGCAGTTTATTCCTAGGGTCCTCCTACAATGAGCAGTTCTTC. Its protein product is CASSLFLGSSYNEQFF.